This TCR beta chain was retrieved from a study of OX40 agonist ivuxolimab in advanced cancers. Study-level points and caveats: Which antigen the expanded peripheral T cells recognized is unknown.

As to this clone: Its matching antigen is unknown.

Measured with immunoSEQ multiplex PCR; TCRdb has only the in-frame clones, and not every one. The sample carries 40,000 to 55,000 clones, roughly 85% recorded once. Per the germline V gene, CDR1 is LGHNA and CDR2 is YNFKEQ. Trimming shortened V by 0 bases and J by 1 base, and 10 bases separated the two germline ends. The CDR3 loop spans 16 amino acids. This chain joins TRBV4-2 and TRBJ1-5; no firm D call. This material consisted of CD4+ or CD8+ T cells sorted from blood, taken in a trial of the OX40 agonist ivuxolimab. The TCR comes from an adult with an advanced solid tumor such as melanoma, head and neck, liver or kidney cancer. CDR3 sequence: CASSQDFIGSNQPQHF. The CDR3 DNA sequence: TGTGCCAGCAGCCAAGATTTTATCGGGAGCAATCAGCCCCAGCATTTT.